The next 4 T cell receptor beta chains were all read from a single sample in a study of T cell changes during pregnancy in multiple sclerosis. The assay was immunoSEQ multiplex PCR, and TCRdb's table has in-frame clones only and misses some. The sample has 41,000 or so clones, 90% seen once. The sequences come from CD8+ T cells from peripheral blood mononuclear cells, collected in the third trimester of pregnancy. These receptor sequences come from a female donor with multiple sclerosis, enrolled in a pregnancy study.

The rearrangement joins TRBV4-1 to TRBJ2-3; TRBD2 aligns across 9 bases. Germline lookup yields CDR1 MGHRA and CDR2 YSYEKL. The CDR3 is made up of 17 amino acids. The V segment lost 3 bases and the J segment 3 bases; nucleotides outside the gene matches: 10. CDR3 coding DNA: TGCGCCAGCAGCCATCCATCGGGCGGGAGGGGGACAGATACGCAGTATTTT. It specifies CASSHPSGGRGTDTQYF.

The CDR3 DNA is TGTGCCAGTAGTATAGGAGGGAGGAACGAGCAGTACTTC. As protein: CASSIGGRNEQYF. The rearrangement joins TRBV19 to TRBJ2-7, with D perhaps TRBD2 (6 bases). This CDR3 has 13 amino acids. V was trimmed by 1 base and J by 5 bases, leaving 9 bases between them. In germline, CDR1 is LNHDA, CDR2 SQIVND (reference sequence).

This rearrangement joins TRBV7-9 to TRBJ2-7, with D uncertain. V was shortened by 3 bases and J by 2 bases, with 14 bases between the two germline ends. This CDR3 is built from 15 residues. The germline gives CDR1 SEHNR, CDR2 FQNEAQ (reference sequence). The CDR3: CASSLERRPTYEQYF. In nucleotides, the CDR3 is TGTGCCAGCAGCTTGGAAAGGCGGCCAACCTACGAGCAGTACTTC.

This clone was observed a handful of times. This chain connects TRBV19 to TRBJ1-5; D may be TRBD1 (6 bases). The CDR3 spans 15 residues. With 5 bases removed from V and 2 bases from J, the gap between germline ends came to 13 bases. CDR1 is LNHDA and CDR2 is SQIVND in the germline V gene (reference sequence). CDR3 amino acids: CASSAHRVGNQPQHF. DNA of the CDR3: TGTGCCAGTAGTGCCCACAGGGTTGGCAATCAGCCCCAGCATTTT.